The 23 T cell receptor beta chains reported below all come from one sample, sequenced in a study of HIV-infected children after antiretroviral therapy interruption. Treatment defined: PENTA 11 planned treatment interruption arm or continuous ART arm. A 3' RACE protocol on RNA, with unique molecular identifiers, produced the TCR library. TCRdb passed the 3' RACE reads through MiXCR, listing each CDR3 protein once. The repertoire includes 40,000 to 50,000 distinct CDR3 sequences, approximately 4% of them detected once, and almost 0.7% sits in the top ten. The source material was CD45RA+ CD4+ T cells from PBMCs, pooled from several time points, sampled from a donor given antiretroviral therapy, either interrupted or continuous. Specified subset: naive CD4+ CD45RA+ CD45RO- T cells. Receptors were obtained from a pool of human donors with HIV.

This clonotype was observed at least ten times. The chain employs TRBV7-2 and TRBJ1-2; D is unclear. Trimming stripped 4 bases from V and 6 bases from J, with 12 bases between. The CDR3 is made up of 13 amino acids. The germline V gene encodes CDR1 SGHTA and CDR2 FQGNSA. The chain's CDR3 is CASSSGRKNGYTF. The CDR3 DNA sequence: TGTGCCAGCAGCTCCGGACGGAAAAATGGCTACACCTTC.

This clonotype occurred many times. This chain joins TRBV3-1 and TRBJ2-1; tentatively, D is TRBD1 (6 bases). Trimming removed 2 bases from V and 6 bases from J, with 8 bases in between. The CDR3 loop spans 13 amino acids. Germline V gives CDR1 LGHDT, CDR2 YNNKEL (reference sequence). CDR3 sequence: CASSQSRGNEQFF. The CDR3 region has the DNA TGTGCCAGCAGCCAAAGCAGGGGCAATGAGCAGTTCTTC.

The chain employs TRBV20-1 and TRBJ2-6; TRBD1 matches 8 bases. The V gene's germline CDR1 is DFQATT and CDR2 SNEGSKA (reference sequence). Unmatched junction bases numbered 4, after V lost 5 bases and J lost 4 bases. This CDR3 spans 14 amino acids. The CDR3: CSAVRGLGANVLTF. DNA of the CDR3: TGCAGTGCTGTCAGGGGGCTCGGGGCCAACGTCCTGACTTTC.

At least ten counts were recorded for this clonotype. This sequence joins TRBV4-1 and TRBJ2-4; D is unclear. The germline CDR1 and CDR2 sequences are MGHRA and YSYEKL. This CDR3 comprises 17 residues. V was cut by 4 bases and J by 0 bases, with 16 bases left in between. CDR3 protein: CASSPDRTALAKNIQYF. In DNA form, the CDR3 reads TGCGCCAGCAGCCCAGATCGTACAGCCCTAGCCAAAAACATTCAGTACTTC.

Many counts were recorded for this clonotype. The chain is built from TRBV20-1 and TRBJ2-3, with 7 bases identical to TRBD2. From germline, CDR1 is DFQATT and CDR2 SNEGSKA (reference sequence). This CDR3 spans 13 amino acids. The junction had 4 bases not matched to a gene; V was cut back by 1 base and J by 6 bases. The CDR3 reads CSARGTSDDTQYF. In DNA, the CDR3 is TGCAGTGCTAGAGGAACTAGCGATGATACGCAGTATTTT.

This clonotype has a handful of counts. V and J are TRBV15 and TRBJ2-7; D gene uncertain. V lost 1 base, J lost 3 bases, and 13 bases lay in between. This CDR3 spans 15 amino acids. Germline CDR1 is LNHNV and CDR2 is YYDKDF (reference sequence). CDR3 DNA sequence: TGTGCCACCAGCAGAGGTGAGAAGGCCAGCTACGAGCAGTACTTC. Translated: CATSRGEKASYEQYF.

The chain is built from TRBV20-1 and TRBJ1-1; perhaps TRBD1 as D (6 bases). The CDR3 sequence is 12 residues long. V lost 3 bases and J 6 bases, leaving 11 bases between the germline ends. In germline, CDR1 is DFQATT, CDR2 SNEGSKA (reference sequence). CDR3 residues: CSASPGGPEAFF. As DNA, the CDR3 is TGCAGTGCTAGCCCCGGGGGCCCTGAAGCTTTCTTT.

In its sample, this clonotype was seen a few times. V usage is TRBV7-2 and J usage is TRBJ2-3; D is unresolved. Germline CDR1 is SGHTA and CDR2 is FQGNSA. This CDR3 has 14 amino acids. Trimming cost V 3 bases and J 2 bases, with 9 bases left between them. The CDR3 reads CASSFLDYTDTQYF. DNA for the CDR3: TGTGCCAGCAGCTTCTTGGATTACACAGATACGCAGTATTTT.

This clonotype was seen only a few times. V is TRBV7-4 and J is TRBJ1-5, with D uncertain. The V end was cut by 4 bases, the J end by 3 bases, with 7 bases between. This CDR3 spans 13 amino acids. The germline V gene encodes CDR1 SGHVT and CDR2 SQSDAQ. In DNA, the CDR3 is TGTGCCAGCAGCTGGGATTACAATCAGCCCCAGCATTTT. Its translation: CASSWDYNQPQHF.

This clonotype has at least ten counts. The chain employs TRBV29-1 and TRBJ1-1; TRBD1 matches at 10 bases. The germline gives CDR1 SQVTM, CDR2 ANQGSEA. The junction had 12 bases not matched to a gene; V was cut back by 6 bases and J by 5 bases. The CDR3 runs to 15 residues. Written as DNA, the CDR3 is TGCAGCGTCGGGACAGGGGTGCTTAGAGGGACTGAAGCTTTCTTT. This sequence encodes CSVGTGVLRGTEAFF. Based on the CDR3 plus reference TRBV29-1 and TRBJ1-1, the full variable domain is SAVISQKPSRDICQRGTSLTIQCQVDSQVTMMFWYRQQPGQSLTLIATANQGSEATYESGFVIDKFPISRPNLTFSTLTVSNMSPEDSSIYLCSVGTGVLRGTEAFFGQGTRLTVV.

The sample holds many counts of this clonotype. This rearrangement joins TRBV10-1 to TRBJ2-3, with a tentative D call TRBD2 (6 bases). V lost 0 bases to trimming and J lost 2 bases, with 12 bases between them. The CDR3 totals 16 residues. Germline V gene sequence: CDR1 WNHNN, CDR2 SYGVQD (reference sequence). CDR3 DNA sequence: TGCGCCAGCAGTGAGTCAAGAGTAGCGGTCACAGATACGCAGTATTTT. Its protein product is CASSESRVAVTDTQYF.

This clonotype was counted many times. The rearrangement uses TRBV3-1 and TRBJ1-3; D gene uncertain. The CDR3 has 13 amino acids. The V gene's germline CDR1 is LGHDT and CDR2 YNNKEL (reference sequence). Trimming cost V 0 bases and J 7 bases, with 7 bases left between them. In nucleotides, the CDR3 is TGTGCCAGCAGCCAAGATCGGGGTAACACCATATATTTT. Amino acids: CASSQDRGNTIYF.

The table lists this clonotype with many counts. This rearrangement joins TRBV20-1 to TRBJ2-7; 7 bases agree with TRBD2. The J segment lost 7 bases and the V segment lost 3 bases, leaving 9 bases of the junction unmatched. The CDR3 length is 13 residues. Germline assignment: CDR1 DFQATT and CDR2 SNEGSKA (reference sequence). CDR3 sequence (DNA): TGCAGTGCTAGTCCCAGCGGGGTATTTGAGCAGTACTTC. Its protein is CSASPSGVFEQYF.

A few counts support this clonotype. The chain recombines TRBV5-1 with TRBJ1-1, with D perhaps matching TRBD1 (5 bases). The CDR3 totals 17 residues. The germline V and J ends were trimmed by 1 base and 3 bases, with 19 bases remaining between them. CDR1 is SGHRS, CDR2 YFSETQ, per germline. This chain's CDR3 is CASSLPNRDPEDTEAFF. CDR3 bases: TGCGCCAGCAGCTTGCCAAACCGGGACCCCGAGGACACTGAAGCTTTCTTT.

The table lists this clonotype with many counts. The chain couples TRBV7-2 to TRBJ2-1; 10 bases match TRBD2. CDR1 and CDR2 (germline): SGHTA, FQGNSA. The V gene end was trimmed by 6 bases and the J gene end by 6 bases; junction bases not matched to a gene: 5. The CDR3 runs to 14 residues. DNA of the CDR3: TGTGCCAGCAGAACCGGGACTAGCGTCAATGAGCAGTTCTTC. Its protein is CASRTGTSVNEQFF.

CDR3 sequence: CASSYRLNRGRNEKLFF. The CDR3 nucleotides are TGTGCCAGCAGTTACCGGCTAAACAGGGGGCGCAATGAAAAACTGTTTTTT. V gene TRBV6-5 combines with J gene TRBJ1-4; TRBD1 agrees at 9 bases. The CDR3 extends over 17 amino acids. After removal of 2 bases from V and 5 bases from J, the junction contained 9 bases not matched to a gene. Germline V gene data show CDR1 as MNHEY and CDR2 as SVGAGI.

This clonotype was picked up many times. The chain links TRBV10-3 to TRBJ1-1, with TRBD1 matching 9 bases. Germline V gives CDR1 ENHRY, CDR2 SYGVKD. J was trimmed by 5 bases and V by 4 bases; bases with no gene match: 11. There are 16 residues in the CDR3. CDR3 amino acids: CAISGPGQGGLTEAFF. In nucleotides, the CDR3 is TGTGCCATCAGTGGCCCGGGACAGGGCGGATTAACTGAAGCTTTCTTT.

This clonotype was recorded many times. The chain combines TRBV5-5 with TRBJ1-1; 10 positions agree with TRBD1. This CDR3 is built from 15 residues. V gave up 2 bases and J gave up 4 bases; unmatched junction bases: 5. In germline, CDR1 is SGHKS, CDR2 YYEKEE (reference sequence). The CDR3: CASSLDRGRGTEAFF. CDR3 DNA sequence: TGTGCCAGCAGCTTAGACAGGGGGCGAGGCACTGAAGCTTTCTTT.

This clonotype showed up many times. The chain links TRBV24-1 to TRBJ2-3; maybe TRBD2 (6 bases). Deletions cut 10 bases from V and 4 bases from J, with 17 bases between. The V gene's germline CDR1 is KGHDR and CDR2 SFDVKD. The CDR3 has 14 residues. The CDR3 nucleotides are TGTGCCACAAATGGTTTCCGGGAGCCAGATACGCAGTATTTT. Translated, it gives CATNGFREPDTQYF.

This clonotype was seen ten or more times. The V and J genes are TRBV4-1 and TRBJ1-1; weak D call: TRBD1 (6 bases). CDR1 MGHRA and CDR2 YSYEKL come from the germline V gene. This CDR3 is 15 amino acids long. The germline V and J ends were trimmed by 1 base and 3 bases, with 12 bases remaining between them. DNA of the CDR3: TGCGCCAGCAGCCAAGGAACAACAGGGTACACTGAAGCTTTCTTT. Translation gives CASSQGTTGYTEAFF.

This clonotype appeared many times. The V and J genes are TRBV20-1 and TRBJ2-3; TRBD2 matches at 11 bases. V lost 3 bases and J lost 2; bases outside the gene matches: 7. The CDR3 is made up of 16 amino acids. Germline CDR1 reads DFQATT; CDR2 reads SNEGSKA (reference sequence). The CDR3 nucleotides are TGCAGTGCTAGGAAAAGACTAGCGGGATTCACAGATACGCAGTATTTT. This sequence encodes CSARKRLAGFTDTQYF.

The gene calls are TRBV7-9 and TRBJ2-3; 8 bases match TRBD1. Germline V CDR1 and CDR2: SEHNR, FQNEAQ (reference sequence). The V and J ends lost 5 bases and 9 bases, in that order; junction bases with no gene match: 4. CDR3 length equals 12 residues. CDR3 sequence (DNA): TGTGCCAGCAGCCCAACAGGGGGAACGCAGTATTTT. Amino acids: CASSPTGGTQYF.

This clonotype was seen many times. The genes are TRBV12-3 or TRBV12-4 and TRBJ2-7, with D perhaps given as TRBD1 or TRBD2 (5 bases each). The ends were cut back, 5 bases at V and 2 bases at J, with 13 bases in the middle. The CDR3 covers 14 residues. CDR3 bases: TGTGCCAGCAGTCGCCAGGGACCCGCCTACGAGCAGTACTTC. This codes for CASSRQGPAYEQYF.